This TCR beta chain emerged from a study of T cell responses to AZD1222 COVID-19 vaccine. Study observations and caveats: The peak T cell response came first, and repertoires were sampled only after it. When two AZD1222 doses had been given, Spike-specific TCR breadth and depth rose. Just a handful of AZD1222 recipients tested seropositive at baseline.

Points on this clone: Its antigen is not known.

Only in-frame clones appear in the TCRdb table, and some are missing; sequencing was by immunoSEQ multiplex PCR. Of roughly 86,000 clones listed, 75% to 90% were seen once; the top ten hold roughly 4.3%. With 4 bases clipped from V and 10 bases from J, the junction kept 8 bases outside the gene matches. This CDR3 contains 14 residues. Germline V gives CDR1 SGHRS, CDR2 YFSETQ. This chain uses TRBV5-1 with TRBJ1-6; 7 positions agree with TRBD1. This TCR was sampled from an adult who received the AZD1222 COVID-19 vaccine. The sample in question was peripheral blood, obtained 28 days after the second AZD1222 dose. This chain's CDR3 is CASSLDRDGSPLHF. The CDR3, as DNA: TGCGCCAGCAGCCTTGACAGGGACGGGTCACCCCTCCACTTT.